This T cell receptor beta chain comes out of a study of blood T cell repertoires in COVID-19. How the authors handled the data: Quantification of nucleated cells was approximated via reference gene primer amplification. The data were produced by immunoSEQ multiplex PCR, yet TCRdb's version contains in-frame clones alone and is incomplete. The V and J calls and the clone size are those of that table, but D and trimming were determined from the DNA. The table lists about 170,000 clones, around 82% of them singletons. Trimming removed 0 bases from V and 3 bases from J, with 9 bases in between. This CDR3 has 15 residues. Germline V gene data show CDR1 as MNHNY and CDR2 as SVGAGI (reference sequence).

The chain links TRBV6-6 to TRBJ1-5; D gene ambiguous. This clonotype originated in a woman of 80 years or more with acute or convalescent COVID-19. Input material: peripheral blood. The CDR3 loop reads CASSYSRGSNQPQHF. DNA for the CDR3: TGTGCCAGCAGTTACTCGAGAGGGTCCAATCAGCCCCAGCATTTT.